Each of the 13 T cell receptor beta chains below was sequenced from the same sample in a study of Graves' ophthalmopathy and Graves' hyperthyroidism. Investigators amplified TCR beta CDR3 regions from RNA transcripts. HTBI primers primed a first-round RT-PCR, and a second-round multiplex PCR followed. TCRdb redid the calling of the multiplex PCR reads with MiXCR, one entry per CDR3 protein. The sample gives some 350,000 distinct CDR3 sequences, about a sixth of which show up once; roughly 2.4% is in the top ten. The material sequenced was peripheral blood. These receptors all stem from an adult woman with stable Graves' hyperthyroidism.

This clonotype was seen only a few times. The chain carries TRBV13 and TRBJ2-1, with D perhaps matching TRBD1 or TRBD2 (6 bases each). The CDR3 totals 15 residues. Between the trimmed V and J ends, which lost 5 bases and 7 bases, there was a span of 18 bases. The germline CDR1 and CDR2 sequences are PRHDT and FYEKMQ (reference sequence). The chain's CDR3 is CASSQDSGFRNEQFF. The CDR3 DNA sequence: TGTGCCAGCAGCCAGGACAGCGGGTTTCGGAATGAGCAGTTCTTC.

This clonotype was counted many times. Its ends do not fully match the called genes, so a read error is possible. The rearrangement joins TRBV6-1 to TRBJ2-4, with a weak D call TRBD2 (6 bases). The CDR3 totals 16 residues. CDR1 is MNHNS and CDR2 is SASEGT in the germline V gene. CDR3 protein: CASSGLAVVAKNIKYF. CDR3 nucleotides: TGTGCCAGCAGTGGCTTAGCGGTTGTAGCCAAAAACATTAAGTACTTC.

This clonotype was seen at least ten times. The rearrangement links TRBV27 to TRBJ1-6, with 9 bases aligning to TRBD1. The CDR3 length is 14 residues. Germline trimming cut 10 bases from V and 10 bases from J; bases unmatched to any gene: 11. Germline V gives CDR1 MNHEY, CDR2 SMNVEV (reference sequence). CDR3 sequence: CATGQGFFESPLHF. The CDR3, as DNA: TGTGCCACCGGACAGGGGTTTTTCGAGTCACCCCTCCACTTT.

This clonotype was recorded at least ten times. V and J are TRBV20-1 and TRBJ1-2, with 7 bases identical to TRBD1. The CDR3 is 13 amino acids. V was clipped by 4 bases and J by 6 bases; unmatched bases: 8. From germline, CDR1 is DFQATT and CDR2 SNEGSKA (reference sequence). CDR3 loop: CSATIITGDGYTF. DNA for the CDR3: TGCAGTGCTACCATAATAACAGGGGATGGCTACACCTTC.

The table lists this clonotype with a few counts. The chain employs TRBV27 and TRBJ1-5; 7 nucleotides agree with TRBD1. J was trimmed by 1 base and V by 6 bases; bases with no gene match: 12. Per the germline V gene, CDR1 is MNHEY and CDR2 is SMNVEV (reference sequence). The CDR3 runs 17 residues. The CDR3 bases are TGTGCCAGCAGCCTCAGACAGGGTGGTAAGAGCAATCAGCCCCAGCATTTT. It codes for CASSLRQGGKSNQPQHF.

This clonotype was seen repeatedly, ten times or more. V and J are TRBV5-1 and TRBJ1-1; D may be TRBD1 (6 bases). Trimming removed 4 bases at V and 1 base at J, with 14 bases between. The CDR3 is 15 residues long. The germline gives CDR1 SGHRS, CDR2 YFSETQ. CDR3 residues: CASSTIGQSNTEAFF. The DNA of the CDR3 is TGCGCCAGCAGCACTATCGGACAGTCGAACACTGAAGCTTTCTTT.

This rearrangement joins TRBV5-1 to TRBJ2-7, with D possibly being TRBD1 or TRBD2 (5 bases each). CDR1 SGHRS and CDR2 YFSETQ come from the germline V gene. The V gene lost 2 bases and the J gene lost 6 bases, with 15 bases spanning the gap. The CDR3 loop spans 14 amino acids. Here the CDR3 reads CASSFGPTGGEQYF. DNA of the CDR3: TGCGCCAGCAGCTTCGGGCCCACTGGGGGCGAGCAGTACTTC.

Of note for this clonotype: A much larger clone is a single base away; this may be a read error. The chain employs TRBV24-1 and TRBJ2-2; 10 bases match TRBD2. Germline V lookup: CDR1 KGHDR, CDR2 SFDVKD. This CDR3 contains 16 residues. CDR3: CATELAGFENTGELCF. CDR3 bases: TGTGCCACCGAACTAGCGGGATTTGAGAACACCGGGGAGCTGTGTTTT.

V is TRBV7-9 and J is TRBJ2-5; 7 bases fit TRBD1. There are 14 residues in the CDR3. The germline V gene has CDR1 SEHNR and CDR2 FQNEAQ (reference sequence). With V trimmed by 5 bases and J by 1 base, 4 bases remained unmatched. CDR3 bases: TGTGCCAGCAGCGGAAGGGACAGCCAAGAGACCCAGTACTTC. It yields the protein CASSGRDSQETQYF.

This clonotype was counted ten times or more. The CDR3 spells CSVIGTQNYYEQYF. The CDR3 nucleotides read TGCAGCGTTATCGGGACTCAGAATTACTACGAGCAGTACTTC. The rearrangement links TRBV29-1 to TRBJ2-7, with D tentatively TRBD2 (6 bases). Trimming removed 5 bases at V and 3 bases at J, with 17 bases between. CDR3 length: 14 residues. Germline V gives CDR1 SQVTM, CDR2 ANQGSEA.

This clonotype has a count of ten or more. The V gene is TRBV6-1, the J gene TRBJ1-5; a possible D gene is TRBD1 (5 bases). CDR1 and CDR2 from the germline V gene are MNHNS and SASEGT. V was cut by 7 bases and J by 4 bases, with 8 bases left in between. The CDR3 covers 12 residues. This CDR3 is CASNDRNQPQHF. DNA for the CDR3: TGTGCCAGCAATGACAGAAATCAGCCCCAGCATTTT.

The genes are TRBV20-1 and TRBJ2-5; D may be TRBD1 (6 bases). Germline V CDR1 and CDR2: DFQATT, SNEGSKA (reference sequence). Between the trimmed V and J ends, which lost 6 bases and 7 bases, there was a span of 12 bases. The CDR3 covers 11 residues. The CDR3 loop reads CSAIQGRTQYF. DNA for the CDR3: TGCAGTGCCATACAGGGTAGGACCCAGTACTTC.

The CDR3 spells CASKGYSNQPQHF. The CDR3 nucleotides are TGTGCCAGTAAAGGGTATAGCAATCAGCCCCAGCATTTT. The rearrangement uses TRBV19 and TRBJ1-5, with D uncertain. Germline V lookup: CDR1 LNHDA, CDR2 SQIVND (reference sequence). Between the trimmed V and J ends, which lost 7 bases and 0 bases, there was a span of 7 bases. This CDR3 has 13 residues.